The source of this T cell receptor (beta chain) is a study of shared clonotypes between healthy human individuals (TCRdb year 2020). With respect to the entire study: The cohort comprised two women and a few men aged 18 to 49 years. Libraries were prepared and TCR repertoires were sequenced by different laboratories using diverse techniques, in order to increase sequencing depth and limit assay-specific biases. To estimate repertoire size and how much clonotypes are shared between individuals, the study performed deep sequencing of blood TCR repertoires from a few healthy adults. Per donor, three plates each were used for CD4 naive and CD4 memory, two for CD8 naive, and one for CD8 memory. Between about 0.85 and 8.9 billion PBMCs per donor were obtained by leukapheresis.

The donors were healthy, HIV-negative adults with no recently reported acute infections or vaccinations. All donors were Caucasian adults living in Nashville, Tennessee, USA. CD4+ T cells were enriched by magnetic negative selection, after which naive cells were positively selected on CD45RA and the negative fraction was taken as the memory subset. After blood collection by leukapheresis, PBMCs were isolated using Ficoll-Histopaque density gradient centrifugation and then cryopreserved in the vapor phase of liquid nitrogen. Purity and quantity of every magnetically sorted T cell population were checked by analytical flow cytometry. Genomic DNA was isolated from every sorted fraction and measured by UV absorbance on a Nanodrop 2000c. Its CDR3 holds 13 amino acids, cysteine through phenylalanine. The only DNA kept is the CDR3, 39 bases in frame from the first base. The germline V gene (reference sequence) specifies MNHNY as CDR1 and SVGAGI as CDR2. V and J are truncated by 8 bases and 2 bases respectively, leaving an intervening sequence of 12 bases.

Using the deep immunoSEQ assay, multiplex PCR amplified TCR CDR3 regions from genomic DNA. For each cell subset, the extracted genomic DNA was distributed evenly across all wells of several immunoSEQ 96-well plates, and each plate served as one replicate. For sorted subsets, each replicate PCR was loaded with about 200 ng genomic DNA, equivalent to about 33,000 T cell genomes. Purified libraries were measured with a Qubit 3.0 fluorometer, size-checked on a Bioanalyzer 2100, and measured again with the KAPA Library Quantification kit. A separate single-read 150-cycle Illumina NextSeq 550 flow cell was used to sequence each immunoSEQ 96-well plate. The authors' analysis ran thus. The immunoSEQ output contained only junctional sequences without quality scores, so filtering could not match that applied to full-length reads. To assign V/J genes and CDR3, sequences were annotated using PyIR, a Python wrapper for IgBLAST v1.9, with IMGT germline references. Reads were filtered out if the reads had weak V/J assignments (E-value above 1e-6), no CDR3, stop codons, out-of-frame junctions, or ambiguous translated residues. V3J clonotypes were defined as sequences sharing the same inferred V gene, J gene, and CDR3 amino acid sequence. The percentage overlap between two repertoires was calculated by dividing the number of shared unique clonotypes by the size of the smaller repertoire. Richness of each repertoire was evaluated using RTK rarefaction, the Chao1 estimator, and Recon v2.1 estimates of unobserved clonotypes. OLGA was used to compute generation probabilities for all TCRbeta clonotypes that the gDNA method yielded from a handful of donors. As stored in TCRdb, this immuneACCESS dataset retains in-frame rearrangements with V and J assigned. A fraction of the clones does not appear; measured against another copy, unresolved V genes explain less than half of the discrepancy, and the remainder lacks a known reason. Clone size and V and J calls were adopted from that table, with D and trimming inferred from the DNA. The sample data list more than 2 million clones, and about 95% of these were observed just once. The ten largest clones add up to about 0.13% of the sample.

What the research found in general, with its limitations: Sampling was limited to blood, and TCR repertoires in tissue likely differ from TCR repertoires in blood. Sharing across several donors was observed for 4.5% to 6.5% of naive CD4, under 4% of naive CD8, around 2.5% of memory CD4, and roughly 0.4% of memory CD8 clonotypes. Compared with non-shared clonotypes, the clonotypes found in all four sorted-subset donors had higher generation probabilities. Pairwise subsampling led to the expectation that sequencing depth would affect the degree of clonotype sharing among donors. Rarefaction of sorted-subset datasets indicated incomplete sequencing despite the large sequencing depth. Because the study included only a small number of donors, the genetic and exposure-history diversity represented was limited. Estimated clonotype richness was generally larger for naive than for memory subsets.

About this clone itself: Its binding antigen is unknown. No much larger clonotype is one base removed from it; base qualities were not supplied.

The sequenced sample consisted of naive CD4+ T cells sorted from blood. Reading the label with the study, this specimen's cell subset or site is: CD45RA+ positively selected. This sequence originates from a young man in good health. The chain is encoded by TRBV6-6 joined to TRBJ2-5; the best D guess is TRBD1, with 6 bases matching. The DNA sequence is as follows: TGTGCCAGCGGCAGGACAGCACAAGAGACCCAGTACTTC. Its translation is CASGRTAQETQYF.